A single sample is the source of the 20 T cell receptor beta chains below, sequenced in a study of T cell responses to AZD1222 COVID-19 vaccine. This table comes from immunoSEQ multiplex PCR, and its TCRdb copy is limited to in-frame clones, with some not included. The repertoire has about 110,000 clones, 90% of them found once; the top ten carry 8%. Sequenced here: peripheral blood, sampled 28 days after the second AZD1222 dose. Receptors were obtained from an adult who received the AZD1222 COVID-19 vaccine.

This clone was seen just once. The rearrangement uses TRBV12-5 and TRBJ1-1; D gene ambiguous. CDR1 and CDR2 (germline): LGHNT, FRNRAP. Trimming cost V 6 bases and J 2 bases, with 22 bases left between them. This CDR3 has 17 residues. The CDR3 bases are TGTGCTAGTGGGAAGCGGGCCCCACTCAAAGATAACACTGAAGCTTTCTTT. It encodes CASGKRAPLKDNTEAFF. The entire variable domain, with the rest obtained from reference TRBV12-5 and TRBJ1-1, is as follows: DARVTQTPRHKVTEMGQEVTMRCQPILGHNTVFWYRQTMMQGLELLAYFRNRAPLDDSGMPKDRFSAEMPDATLATLKIQPSEPRDSAVYFCASGKRAPLKDNTEAFFGQGTRLTVV.

The chain joins TRBV5-1 to TRBJ2-3; TRBD1 aligns across 9 bases. This CDR3 has 12 amino acids. Germline V CDR1 and CDR2: SGHRS, YFSETQ. The V gene end was trimmed by 7 bases and the J gene end by 8 bases; junction bases not matched to a gene: 5. Here the CDR3 DNA reads TGCGCCAGCGGGACAGGGCAAGTTACGCAGTATTTT. This sequence encodes CASGTGQVTQYF.

A few counts support this clone. The genes are TRBV4-2 and TRBJ2-3; possibly TRBD1 or TRBD2 for D (5 bases each). The V end lost 0 bases, the J end lost 1 base, and 11 bases lay between the germline ends. CDR3 length: 16 residues. Germline V CDR1 and CDR2: LGHNA, YNFKEQ. CDR3 loop: CASSQDGDPGTDTQYF. The CDR3, as DNA: TGTGCCAGCAGCCAAGATGGGGACCCAGGCACAGATACGCAGTATTTT.

This chain connects TRBV19 to TRBJ2-5; D could derive from TRBD1 or TRBD2 (7 bases each). Trimming stripped 3 bases from V and 5 bases from J, with 16 bases between. Per the germline V gene, CDR1 is LNHDA and CDR2 is SQIVND (reference sequence). The CDR3 is 15 residues long. In DNA form, the CDR3 reads TGTGCCAGTAGTATCGGTGGGCAGGGGGGGGAGACCCAGTACTTC. It yields the protein CASSIGGQGGETQYF.

The chain uses TRBV10-3 and TRBJ1-5; 8 bases are shared with TRBD1. Germline CDR1 and CDR2: ENHRY and SYGVKD. The CDR3 has 14 amino acids. The J segment lost 1 base and the V segment lost 4 bases, leaving 0 bases of the junction unmatched. CDR3 protein: CAISGQGSNQPQHF. The CDR3 nucleotides are TGTGCCATCAGTGGACAGGGGAGCAATCAGCCCCAGCATTTT.

This clone was observed a single time. The CDR3 loop reads CAWNGGTYSYEQYF. The DNA for the CDR3 is TGTGCCTGGAATGGGGGCACATACTCCTACGAGCAGTACTTC. The V call is TRBV30, the J call TRBJ2-7, with a tentative D call TRBD1 (6 bases). V was cut by 4 bases and J by 0 bases, with 13 bases left in between. The CDR3 has 14 residues. Germline CDR1 is GTSNPN and CDR2 is SVGIG (reference sequence).

V is TRBV11-3 and J is TRBJ2-1; D might be TRBD2 (5 bases). Germline V gene data show CDR1 as SGHNT and CDR2 as YENEEA. This CDR3 has 14 residues. V lost 3 bases to trimming and J lost 0 bases, with 6 bases between them. The chain's CDR3 is CASSFGGSYNEQFF. CDR3 bases: TGTGCCAGCAGCTTTGGAGGCTCCTACAATGAGCAGTTCTTC.

The V and J genes are TRBV6-1 and TRBJ1-1; tentative D call: TRBD1 (6 bases). Germline V gives CDR1 MNHNS, CDR2 SASEGT. The CDR3 runs to 12 residues. V lost 6 bases, J lost 7 bases, and 12 bases lay in between. In nucleotides, the CDR3 is TGTGCCAGCAGCCCGGGGGGCCTTGAAGCTTTCTTT. It translates to CASSPGGLEAFF.

The DNA of the CDR3 is TGTGCCAGCAGCTCCGGGACAGGGAAGGAGCCCCAGCATTTT. This gives the protein CASSSGTGKEPQHF. The V call is TRBV6-5, the J call TRBJ1-5; 9 bases map to TRBD1. The V gene end was trimmed by 6 bases and the J gene end by 8 bases; junction bases not matched to a gene: 8. The CDR3 consists of 14 residues. Germline loops: CDR1 MNHEY, CDR2 SVGAGI.

The V and J genes are TRBV2 and TRBJ1-2; 8 bases are a match to TRBD1. The germline V gene has CDR1 SNHLY and CDR2 FYNNEI. Germline trimming cut 6 bases from V and 0 bases from J; bases unmatched to any gene: 6. The length of the CDR3 is 15 residues. The CDR3 DNA reads as TGTGCCAGCAGCGGTGACAGGGGAGCTAACTATGGCTACACCTTC. This codes for CASSGDRGANYGYTF.

The chain combines TRBV6-5 with TRBJ1-5; possible D gene TRBD1, 5 bases. Germline CDR1 MNHEY, CDR2 SVGAGI. V was trimmed by 5 bases and J by 4 bases, leaving 15 bases between them. This CDR3 comprises 15 residues. The chain's CDR3 is CASSLEGSLNQPQHF. CDR3 nucleotide sequence: TGTGCCAGCAGTCTCGAGGGGTCCCTTAATCAGCCCCAGCATTTT.

The chain is built from TRBV30 and TRBJ1-2; TRBD1 might be the D (5 bases). V was shortened by 0 bases and J by 7 bases, with 12 bases between the two germline ends. This CDR3 region has 13 residues. Germline V lookup: CDR1 GTSNPN, CDR2 SVGIG (reference sequence). This chain's CDR3 is CAWSVLRGGGYTF. The CDR3 DNA is TGTGCCTGGAGTGTACTGAGGGGAGGTGGCTACACCTTC.

The CDR3 sequence is CASSYPGVSGRTGELFF. DNA for the CDR3: TGTGCCAGCAGTTATCCGGGCGTCAGTGGGCGCACCGGGGAGCTGTTTTTT. The chain couples TRBV27 to TRBJ2-2; D is undetermined. Germline V gene data show CDR1 as MNHEY and CDR2 as SMNVEV (reference sequence). The CDR3 extends over 17 amino acids. With 4 bases removed from V and 4 bases from J, the gap between germline ends came to 19 bases.

The chain links TRBV9 to TRBJ1-2; tentative D call: TRBD1 (5 bases). Germline V CDR1 and CDR2: SGDLS, YYNGEE. The CDR3 is 15 amino acids. V was trimmed by 3 bases and J by 4 bases, leaving 16 bases between them. CDR3 in amino acids: CASSARDGGSYGYTF. Written as DNA, the CDR3 is TGTGCCAGCAGCGCACGGGACGGAGGTTCCTATGGCTACACCTTC.

The V call is TRBV12-3 or TRBV12-4, the J call TRBJ1-2, with a possible D match to TRBD1 (6 bases). Between the trimmed V and J ends, which lost 3 bases and 7 bases, there was a span of 12 bases. CDR3 size: 13 residues. This CDR3 reads CASSFAQGGGYTF. CDR3 nucleotide sequence: TGTGCCAGCAGTTTTGCACAGGGAGGTGGCTACACCTTC.

The V call is TRBV14, the J call TRBJ1-4; no clear D gene. The CDR3 sequence is 15 residues long. In germline, CDR1 is SGHDN, CDR2 FVKESK. V was trimmed by 3 bases and J by 8 bases, leaving 16 bases between them. CDR3 coding DNA: TGTGCCAGCAGCCATTTCCGCTCTTATGACGAAAAACTGTTTTTT. Translated, it gives CASSHFRSYDEKLFF.

V usage is TRBV5-1 and J usage is TRBJ1-6; D gene unclear. Germline-derived CDR1 and CDR2 are SGHRS and YFSETQ. The CDR3 runs to 15 residues. V was cut by 0 bases and J by 6 bases, with 10 bases left in between. CDR3: CASSLDSLTNSPLHF. The CDR3, as DNA: TGCGCCAGCAGCTTGGACAGTTTAACTAATTCACCCCTCCACTTT.

About this clone itself: Compared with germline, one end of the junction differs, possibly owing to a read error. The chain employs TRBV6-5 and TRBJ1-2; the D gene is possibly TRBD1 (5 bases). This CDR3 comprises 11 residues. The germline V gene encodes CDR1 MNHEY and CDR2 SVGAGI. The CDR3 loop is CASSYSGGKFF. Here the CDR3 DNA reads TGTGCCAGCAGTTACTCGGGGGGGAAATTCTTC.

The V call is TRBV5-8, the J call TRBJ1-1, with a tentative D call TRBD1 (5 bases). CDR3 length: 14 residues. Trimming took 5 bases from V and 4 from J, leaving 15 bases between them. Per the germline V gene, CDR1 is SGHTS and CDR2 is YDEGEE. The chain's CDR3 is CASRSVGGTTEAFF. CDR3 DNA: TGTGCCAGCAGGTCGGTCGGGGGGACCACTGAAGCTTTCTTT.

This CDR3 reads CASSQAGGGARGYTF. Here the CDR3 DNA reads TGTGCCAGCAGCCAGGCCGGAGGCGGGGCCCGCGGCTACACCTTC. The chain employs TRBV7-2 and TRBJ1-2; D might be TRBD1 (5 bases). Germline V gene lookup returns CDR1 SGHTA and CDR2 FQGNSA. The CDR3 covers 15 residues. V was clipped by 5 bases and J by 8 bases, with 21 bases between them.